This paragraph covers one T cell receptor (beta chain) sequence. Its binding antigen is unknown. Base qualities are not at hand, and no much larger clone is one base apart. The CDR3 covers 15 residues, taking in both the cysteine and the phenylalanine. Only CDR3 DNA remains: 45 bases, in frame from the first base. The germline V gene encodes CDR1 SGHRS and CDR2 YFSETQ. V is pruned by 0 bases and J by 8 bases, leaving 5 bases of the junction without a gene match. These data come from a study of cytomegalovirus exposure and HLA in healthy donors (dated by TCRdb to about 2017). At the level of the whole study: According to a later analysis, one platform produced both the roughly 120 validation repertoires and the approximately 670 repertoires of the first cohort. Along with the roughly 700-subject first cohort, a separate validation cohort of 120 different subjects was used. The aim of the study was to test whether cataloging public T cell receptors could identify signatures of past pathogen exposure. To predict cytomegalovirus infection status, the study combined high-throughput TCR immunosequencing, statistical association of individual TCRs with disease status, and machine learning. Results the study describes overall, beyond this receptor: The classifier was reported to diagnose cytomegalovirus status with high specificity and sensitivity in both the original and validation cohorts. All 110 or so repertoires were used to score co-occurrence in the validation cohort in a later analysis, because that analysis had no HLA typing for the cohort. In vitro tests confirmed that a few of the cytomegalovirus-associated TCR beta chains recognize cytomegalovirus antigens. In a later analysis, TCRs clustered in the first cohort were found to also tend to co-occur in the roughly 130 validation repertoires, with 94% of cluster scores above 0. Most TCR sequences were seen in very few donors, while some public TCRs were found in many individuals. The study gave a list of roughly 150 TCR beta chains associated with cytomegalovirus. It was suggested by the authors that the approach could potentially be generalized to other disease states and immunological phenotypes.

The library was obtained by the immunoSEQ multiplex PCR assay. Regarding the original processing steps: To diagnose cytomegalovirus status from the catalog of TCR beta chain sequences, a statistical classification framework was built. Held by TCRdb, this immuneACCESS table contains in-frame sequences only and omits some clones. Under half of the omission traces to an unresolved V gene where checked; the cause of the rest is unknown. That table gives V, J and clone size, and the DNA gave D and trimming. For this sample there are tens of thousands of clones; over 85% appear just once. 1.1% of the sample goes to the ten largest clones. Separate from the approximately 730-subject first cohort, the validation cohort of roughly 110 subjects was the group to which the donors belonged.

The source is a young man in good health and CMV-seronegative. Sequencing was carried out using PBMCs. The chain is encoded by TRBV5-1 joined to TRBJ2-1, with 10 central nucleotides matching TRBD2. The nucleotide sequence is given as TGCGCCAGCAGCTTGGGGGTAGCGGGAGGCCATGAGCAGTTCTTC. This gives the protein CASSLGVAGGHEQFF.